This T cell receptor beta chain was found in a study of shared clonotypes between healthy human individuals. Whole-study results and caveats: Researchers found naive subsets generally carried larger estimated richness than memory subsets. Lower generation probabilities were found for non-shared clonotypes than for those shared by all four donors.

Assay execution proceeded at the deep level. The protocol was immunoSEQ multiplex PCR, while the TCRdb copy is restricted to in-frame clones and leaves out a portion. The data show 2 million to 2.5 million clones, about nine tenths seen once. For this clone: Its antigen is currently unknown.

Each donor was a Caucasian adult residing in Nashville, Tennessee. Sequences were obtained from naive CD4+ T cells from PBMCs. The subset: CD45RA+ positively selected. The TCR comes from a man in his late teens or twenties in good health. Some clones in this sample may be carry-over from other donors' samples.

CDR3 DNA sequence: TGCGCCAGCAGCCAAGAAGTGCGGGGGGCGAACACCGGGGAGCTGTTTTTT. Its protein product is CASSQEVRGANTGELFF. This sequence joins TRBV4-1 and TRBJ2-2, with TRBD2 matching over 8 bases. The CDR3 has 17 amino acids. CDR1 and CDR2 from the germline V gene are MGHRA and YSYEKL. With V trimmed by 0 bases and J by 0 bases, 3 bases remained unmatched.